This is a list of T cell receptor beta chains from one sample in a study of CD8 T cells in ankylosing spondylitis. MiXCR, applied by TCRdb to the 5' RACE reads, yields one record per CDR3 protein. The repertoire holds about 540,000 distinct CDR3 sequences, with 9.5% to 15% as singletons. Sequenced: blood, either unsorted or a sorted T cell fraction (not recorded which). The receptors stem from a male donor with ankylosing spondylitis. Both conserved end residues are part of each CDR3. A D gene is named only where the DNA matches it firmly. Expanded clones are given a class, and other clones once, few, many or no size at all.

clone_size j_call d_call v_call cdr3_nt cdr3_aa
many TRBJ2-3 TRBD2 TRBV10-3 TGTGCCATCGGGACTAGCGGGACAGATACGCAGTATTTT CAIGTSGTDTQYF
NA TRBJ2-3 NA TRBV6-1 TGTGCCAGCAGTGAACAAACAGGGGGTTCAGGACTAGGGCGTAGAGATACGCAGTATTTT CASSEQTGGSGLGRRDTQYF
few TRBJ2-1 TRBD2 TRBV24-1 TGTGCCACCAGTGCCCGACTAGCGGGAGGGTATGAGCAGTTCTTC CATSARLAGGYEQFF
NA TRBJ2-7 TRBD1 TRBV5-1 TGCGCCAGCAGGAGCCAAAGGACAGGGTCCTACGAGCAGTACTTC CASRSQRTGSYEQYF
many TRBJ1-2 NA TRBV4-1 TGCGCCAGCAGCCAAGACCCGGGGGCGGGTGAAGGCTACACCTTC CASSQDPGAGEGYTF
NA TRBJ2-1 TRBD2 TRBV6-2/TRBV6-3 TGTGCCAGCAGCCCCGGGACTAGCAACCATGAGCAGTTCTTC CASSPGTSNHEQFF
NA TRBJ2-5 NA TRBV24-1 TGTGCCACCAGTGATTTAACGGGCCAAGAGACCCAGTACTTC CATSDLTGQETQYF
NA TRBJ2-1 TRBD2 TRBV20-1 TGCAGTGCCCCTTCGAGCGATAGCGGGAAGGGCTACAATGAGCAGTTCTTC CSAPSSDSGKGYNEQFF
few TRBJ2-1 TRBD2 TRBV20-1 TGCAGTGCAAAAAAGCCGGGGGGGACCTACAATGAGCAGTTCTTC CSAKKPGGTYNEQFF
NA TRBJ1-2 NA TRBV20-1 TGCAGTGCTGGAGGTCGATCGTTCTATGGCTACACCTTC CSAGGRSFYGYTF
NA TRBJ2-1 TRBD2 TRBV29-1 TGCAGCGTTGAAGGCCCTATAGCGGGGGGCTACAATGAGCAGTTCTTC CSVEGPIAGGYNEQFF
few TRBJ2-4 TRBD2 TRBV5-6 TGTGCCAGCAGTTTCCAAGGGGCGGGAGGAGGGGCCTGGGACAAAAACATTCAGTACTTC CASSFQGAGGGAWDKNIQYF
many TRBJ2-1 NA TRBV5-1 TGCGCCAGCAAACCCCCGGGAACCAATAATGAGCAGTTCTTC CASKPPGTNNEQFF
NA TRBJ1-5 NA TRBV20-1 TGCAGTGCTACCCTGGACCGCCCGGATCAGCCCCAGCATTTT CSATLDRPDQPQHF
NA TRBJ2-1 NA TRBV27 TGTGCCAGCAGTTTAAGGCAGGAGGGTGAGCAGTTCTTC CASSLRQEGEQFF
NA TRBJ2-1 NA TRBV10-3 TGTGCCATCAGTGACGCGGCGGTTACAGGCAATGAGCAGTTCTTC CAISDAAVTGNEQFF
NA TRBJ2-3 NA TRBV5-1 TGCGCCAGCGGACTACAGCTCCTCACAGATACGCAGTATTTT CASGLQLLTDTQYF
few TRBJ1-1 NA TRBV12-3/TRBV12-4 TGTGCCAGCAGGGGTAGGGCTGAAGCTTTCTTT CASRGRAEAFF
many TRBJ2-3 NA TRBV24-1 TGTGCCACCAGTCGGCAGGGAGATACGCAGTATTTT CATSRQGDTQYF
many TRBJ2-5 NA TRBV7-2 TGTGCCAGCGTACGGGAGACCCAGTACTTC CASVRETQYF
NA TRBJ2-1 NA TRBV3-1 TGTGCCAGCAGCCGGGCCTTGAGCGGCATCTCCTACAATGAGCAGTTCTTC CASSRALSGISYNEQFF
few TRBJ2-2 NA TRBV5-1 TGCGCCAGCAGCTTGGGTTCGGGAGCGATGAACACCGGGGAGCTGTTTTTT CASSLGSGAMNTGELFF
few TRBJ2-5 NA TRBV5-1 TGCGCCAGCAGCTTGGAAGGGAAAGAGACCCAGTACTTC CASSLEGKETQYF
few TRBJ1-1 NA TRBV12-3/TRBV12-4 TGTGCCAGCAAATCCCTGGGGATCATGAACACTGAAGCTTTCTTT CASKSLGIMNTEAFF
few TRBJ2-3 TRBD2 TRBV7-9 TGTGCCAGCAGCTCCTTAGCGGGAAACACAGATACGCAGTATTTT CASSSLAGNTDTQYF
NA TRBJ2-3 TRBD2 TRBV27 TGTGCCAGCAGGGACTGGGGCGGGAGGGCCAGGGGGACAGATACGCAGTATTTT CASRDWGGRARGTDTQYF
NA TRBJ2-4 NA TRBV20-1 TGCACTGCTAGCATGGGCGCCAAAAACATTCAGTACTTC CTASMGAKNIQYF